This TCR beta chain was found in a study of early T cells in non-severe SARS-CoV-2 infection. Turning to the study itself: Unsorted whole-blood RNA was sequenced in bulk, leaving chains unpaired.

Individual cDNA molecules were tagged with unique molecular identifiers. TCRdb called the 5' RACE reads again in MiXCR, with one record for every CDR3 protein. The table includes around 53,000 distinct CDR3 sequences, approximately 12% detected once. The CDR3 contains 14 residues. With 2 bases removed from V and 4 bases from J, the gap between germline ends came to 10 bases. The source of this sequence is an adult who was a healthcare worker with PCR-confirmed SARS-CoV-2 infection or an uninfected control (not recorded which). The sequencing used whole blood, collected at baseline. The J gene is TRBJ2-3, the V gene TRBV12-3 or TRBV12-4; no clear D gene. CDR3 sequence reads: CASSLSPNADTQYF. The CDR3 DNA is TGTGCCAGCAGTTTATCCCCCAACGCAGATACGCAGTATTTT.